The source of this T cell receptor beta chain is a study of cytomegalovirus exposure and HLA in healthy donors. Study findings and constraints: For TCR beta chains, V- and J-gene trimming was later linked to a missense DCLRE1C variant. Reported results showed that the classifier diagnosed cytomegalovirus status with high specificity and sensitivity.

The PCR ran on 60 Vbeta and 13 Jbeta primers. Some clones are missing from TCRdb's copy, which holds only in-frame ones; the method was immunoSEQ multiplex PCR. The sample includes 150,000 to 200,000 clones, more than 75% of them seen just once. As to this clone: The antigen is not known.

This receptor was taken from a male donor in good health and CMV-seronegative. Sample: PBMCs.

CDR3 in amino acids: CASSRFDRGTGNTIYF. DNA for the CDR3: TGTGCCAGCAGTAGATTCGACAGGGGAACTGGAAACACCATATATTTT. The gene calls are TRBV9 and TRBJ1-3; 8 bases match TRBD1. Per the germline V gene, CDR1 is SGDLS and CDR2 is YYNGEE. Trimming took 5 bases from V and 2 from J; bases not matched to a gene: 9. The CDR3 runs 16 residues.